Presented here are 14 T cell receptor beta chains from one specimen sequenced in a study of T cell clonality in common variable immunodeficiency. General study points: Reportedly, TCR beta sequences from common variable immunodeficiency showed fewer deletions and N-nucleotide insertions.

Sequenced by immunoSEQ multiplex PCR; TCRdb stores in-frame clones only, minus some. The sample shows 40,000 to 50,000 clones, none of them appearing just once. These receptors' targets are unknown. Sequencing used peripheral blood mononuclear cells. The receptors stem from a human donor with common variable immunodeficiency.

This clone was seen repeatedly, ten times or more. The missing CDR3 end, 3 residues past where the read stops, is filled in from the germline J gene. The chain uses TRBV6-2 or TRBV6-3 and TRBJ1-1; 7 bases align to TRBD1. With V trimmed by 5 bases and J by 0 bases, 9 bases remained unmatched. CDR1 MNHEY and CDR2 SVGEGT come from the germline V gene. CDR3 length equals 16 residues. CDR3 DNA, as far as it was read: TGTGCCAGCAGTGCCCCGGGACAGCGGATGAACACTGAA. Protein product: CASSAPGQRMNTE. The whole CDR3 is CASSAPGQRMNTEAFF.

Notes on this clone: The observed sequence ends 3 residues before the CDR3 terminus, with the missing tail filled in from the germline J gene. The chain employs TRBV2 and TRBJ2-2, with 12 nucleotides matching TRBD2. Per the germline V gene, CDR1 is SNHLY and CDR2 is FYNNEI. The CDR3 extends over 16 amino acids. V dropped 5 bases and J dropped 4; count of bases not matched to a gene: 5. The CDR3 region is CASSPQGLAGTGELFF. The sequenced CDR3 bases are TGTGCCAGCAGTCCACAGGGACTAGCGGGCACCGGGGAG.

With regard to this clone: From the germline J gene comes the end of the CDR3, since the read stops 3 residues before it. The V gene is TRBV18, the J gene TRBJ2-6, with 7 bases fitting TRBD1. CDR1 and CDR2 from the germline V gene are KGHSH and LQKENI. The V and J ends lost 3 bases and 0 bases, in that order; junction bases with no gene match: 5. The CDR3 totals 17 residues. The CDR3 protein is CASSPYTGDSGANVLTF. The CDR3 bases that were read are TGTGCCAGCTCACCGTACACAGGGGACTCTGGGGCCAACGTC.

Ten or more counts support this clone. The CDR3 is cut off 3 residues early in the read; its end comes from the germline J gene. The V gene is TRBV5-4, the J gene TRBJ2-3; D is unresolved. The CDR3 sequence is 12 residues long. Trimming pared 1 base from V and 6 bases from J, leaving 6 bases between. Germline CDR1 and CDR2: SGHNT and YYREEE (reference sequence). The CDR3: CASSLTQDTQYF. CDR3 DNA (partial): TGTGCCAGCAGCTTGACCCAGGATACG.

For this clone: The junction departs from germline at one end; a sequencing error may be responsible. Sequencing ends 3 residues short of the CDR3 end; the germline J gene provides the rest. This chain links TRBV19 with TRBJ1-5; 9 positions match TRBD1. The CDR3 sequence is 14 residues long. CDR1 is LNHDA, CDR2 SQIVND, per germline (reference sequence). CDR3 sequence reads: CASQGQGSKQPQHF. The sequenced CDR3 bases are TGTGCCAGCCAGGGACAGGGCAGCAAGCAGCCC. Using reference TRBV19 and TRBJ1-5 for the parts outside the CDR3, the full variable domain is DGGITQSPKYLFRKEGQNVTLSCEQNLNHDAMYWYRQDPGQGLRLIYYSQIVNDFQKGDIAEGYSVSREKKESFPLTVTSAQKNPTAFYLCASQGQGSKQPQHFGDGTRLSIL.

This clone was observed at least ten times. The read terminates 3 residues before the CDR3 end, so the remaining end is supplied by the germline J gene. This chain joins TRBV20-1 and TRBJ2-7; 9 bases map to TRBD2. Germline V gives CDR1 DFQATT, CDR2 SNEGSKA (reference sequence). The CDR3 has 15 amino acids. V dropped 0 bases and J dropped 5; count of bases not matched to a gene: 8. The CDR3 spells CSARDMRGGINEQYF. CDR3 DNA (partial): TGCAGTGCTAGAGATATGCGGGGGGGCATAAACGAG.

Notes on this clone: The missing CDR3 end, 3 residues past where the read stops, is filled in from the germline J gene. The J gene is TRBJ2-7, the V gene TRBV6-4; 8 bases agree with TRBD1. The CDR3 has 15 amino acids. Germline loops: CDR1 MRHNA, CDR2 SNTAGT. V shed 5 bases, J shed 2 bases, and the junction held 8 bases outside the gene matches. The sequenced part of the CDR3 DNA is TGTGCCAGCAGTTTAAACTCCAGGGGGCCCTACGAG. Translated, it gives CASSLNSRGPYE. The complete CDR3 reads CASSLNSRGPYEQYF.

This clone was picked up many times. The read terminates 3 residues ahead of where the CDR3 ends, so the germline J gene completes it. The rearrangement links TRBV7-2 to TRBJ2-4; 11 positions agree with TRBD1. CDR3 length: 15 amino acids. With V trimmed by 3 bases and J by 7 bases, 5 bases remained unmatched. Germline CDR1 is SGHTA and CDR2 is FQGNSA. CDR3 region: CASSFYGTGGNIQYF. The CDR3 DNA, read in part, is TGTGCCAGCAGCTTCTACGGGACAGGGGGTAACATT.

This clone was counted ten times or more. The DNA ends 3 residues before the CDR3 does, and the rest of the CDR3 is filled in from the germline J gene. This chain joins TRBV14 and TRBJ2-3, with 9 bases that match TRBD2. CDR3 size: 15 residues. Per germline, CDR1 SGHDN and CDR2 FVKESK. Germline trimming cut 6 bases from V and 2 bases from J; bases unmatched to any gene: 6. The covered CDR3 bases are TGTGCCAGCAGTCATTTAGCGGGAGACACAGATACG. As protein: CASSHLAGDTDT. The whole CDR3 protein is CASSHLAGDTDTQYF. Variable domain in full (rest from reference TRBV14 and TRBJ2-3): EAGVTQFPSHSVIEKGQTVTLRCDPISGHDNLYWYRRVMGKEIKFLLHFVKESKQDESGMPNNRFLAERTGGTYSTLKVQPAELEDSGVYFCASSHLAGDTDTQYFGPGTRLTVL.

This clone was found a few times. The read comes to an end 3 residues before the CDR3 does, leaving the germline J gene to fill in the end. The chain joins TRBV23-1 to TRBJ2-7; D gene unclear. TRBV23-1 is given ORF status, its function remaining uncertain. Trimming cost V 2 bases and J 3 bases, with 8 bases left between them. This CDR3 region has 13 residues. Partial CDR3 DNA: TGCGCCAGCAGTCAACGGTCCGGCTACGAG. Encoded protein: CASSQRSGYE. Given in full, the CDR3 is CASSQRSGYEQYF.

Note on this clone: From the germline J gene comes the end of the CDR3, since the read stops 3 residues before it. The chain couples TRBV19 to TRBJ2-2; 12 bases fit TRBD2. After removal of 4 bases from V and 4 bases from J, the junction contained 10 bases not matched to a gene. From germline, CDR1 is LNHDA and CDR2 SQIVND (reference sequence). This CDR3 has 18 residues. CDR3 residues: CASSRGRLAGVPTGELFF. Partial CDR3 DNA: TGTGCCAGTAGTAGGGGTCGACTAGCGGGAGTCCCCACCGGGGAG. The full variable domain, completed using reference TRBV19 and TRBJ2-2, is DGGITQSPKYLFRKEGQNVTLSCEQNLNHDAMYWYRQDPGQGLRLIYYSQIVNDFQKGDIAEGYSVSREKKESFPLTVTSAQKNPTAFYLCASSRGRLAGVPTGELFFGEGSRLTVL.

A remark on this clone: The sequence runs out 3 residues before the end of the CDR3; the remainder is reconstructed from the germline J gene. The chain recombines TRBV18 with TRBJ2-5; 12 bases align to TRBD2. The CDR3 contains 15 residues. Germline CDR1 KGHSH, CDR2 LQKENI. J was trimmed by 4 bases and V by 3 bases; bases with no gene match: 3. CDR3 region: CASSPSGLAGETQYF. CDR3 DNA (partial): TGTGCCAGCTCACCGTCGGGACTAGCGGGAGAGACC.

This clone was seen a few times. Coverage ceases 3 residues before the CDR3 finishes, and the germline J gene fills in the end. V usage is TRBV19 and J usage is TRBJ1-2, with 8 bases lining up with TRBD1. Germline-derived CDR1 and CDR2 are LNHDA and SQIVND (reference sequence). V shed 3 bases, J shed 4 bases, and the junction held 4 bases outside the gene matches. CDR3 length equals 14 residues. The CDR3 bases that were read are TGTGCCAGTAGTATTACAGGGGGTTCCTATGGC. Protein sequence: CASSITGGSYG. The whole CDR3 sequence reads CASSITGGSYGYTF.

This clone showed up many times. The read is 3 residues too short to cover the CDR3 end, so that end is filled in from the germline J gene. This rearrangement joins TRBV18 to TRBJ1-6; no firm D call. From germline, CDR1 is KGHSH and CDR2 LQKENI. Trimming took 3 bases from V and 7 from J, leaving 7 bases between them. The CDR3 extends over 13 amino acids. The CDR3 reads CASSPTINSPLHF. CDR3 DNA (partial): TGTGCCAGCTCACCGACTATCAATTCACCC. Complete variable domain (other parts from reference TRBV18 and TRBJ1-6): NAGVMQNPRHLVRRRGQEARLRCSPMKGHSHVYWYRQLPEEGLKFMVYLQKENIIDESGMPKERFSAEFPKEGPSILRIQQVVRGDSAAYFCASSPTINSPLHFGNGTRLTVT.